The clone carrying this T cell receptor (beta chain) occurred many times. Its antigen is undetermined. V lost 2 bases and J 9 bases, leaving 14 bases between the germline ends. This CDR3 is built from 13 residues. Germline V gene data show CDR1 as SGHTA and CDR2 as FQGNSA. This specimen belongs to a study of T cell repertoires in cytomegalovirus infection. Findings and caveats of the study: Identification of carriers of CMV plus the relevant HLA was performed using cumulative public TCR beta family frequency.

TCRdb processed the reads anew with MiXCR; each CDR3 protein has one entry. Of 300,000 or so distinct CDR3 sequences listed, about 25% are singletons. The V call is TRBV7-2, the J call TRBJ2-7, with D possibly TRBD2 on 6 matching bases. The sequence derives from a human donor in good health (CMV status not recorded). Some clones in this sample may be carry-over from other donors' samples. Sequencing was done on a sample of PBMCs. The CDR3 is CASSLRGEVGQYF. CDR3 bases: TGTGCCAGCAGCTTACGCGGGGAGGTCGGGCAGTACTTC.